The 5 T cell receptor beta chains given below trace back to one sample, sequenced in a study of OX40 agonist ivuxolimab in advanced cancers. The method was the immunoSEQ multiplex PCR assay. Here the immuneACCESS table is served through TCRdb, limited to in-frame sequences with V and J called. Missing clones are a known gap in these copies; in checked studies unresolved V genes cover under half, and the rest lacks a known reason. The sample table records more than 60,000 clones; around 85% of these occur just once. The ten largest account for over 3.5% of the sample. Sequencing was performed on CD4+ or CD8+ T cells sorted from blood, taken in a trial of the OX40 agonist ivuxolimab. The receptor source for this set is an adult with an advanced solid tumor such as melanoma, head and neck, liver or kidney cancer.

V usage is TRBV30 and J usage is TRBJ2-2; D may be TRBD2 (5 bases). The germline CDR1 and CDR2 sequences are GTSNPN and SVGIG (reference sequence). Trimming took off 5 bases at V and 6 bases at J, with 10 bases between the two ends. There are 12 residues in the CDR3. The CDR3 DNA is TGTGCCTGGCGGGGATTAGCCGGGGAGCTGTTTTTT. It specifies CAWRGLAGELFF.

The chain links TRBV18 to TRBJ1-5; the match to TRBD1 covers 7 bases. The germline CDR1 and CDR2 sequences are KGHSH and LQKENI. CDR3 length: 15 residues. Germline trimming cut 2 bases from V and 6 bases from J; bases unmatched to any gene: 7. CDR3 sequence: CASSPGTAFGQPQHF. The CDR3 DNA reads as TGTGCCAGCTCACCAGGGACAGCCTTCGGTCAGCCCCAGCATTTT.

This clone was seen only once. The genes are TRBV6-6 and TRBJ1-5; 7 bases are shared with TRBD1. The CDR3 is 16 amino acids. Trimming at V came to 6 bases and at J to 1 base, leaving 9 bases not matched to a gene. Looked up from germline, CDR1 is MNHNY and CDR2 is SVGAGI (reference sequence). This CDR3 is CASRPRGQDSNQPQHF. As DNA, the CDR3 is TGTGCCAGCAGACCCCGCGGACAGGACAGCAATCAGCCCCAGCATTTT.

The chain links TRBV29-1 to TRBJ2-7; no firm D call. The ends were cut back, 7 bases at V and 3 bases at J, with 13 bases in the middle. This CDR3 contains 12 residues. Germline V gives CDR1 SQVTM, CDR2 ANQGSEA. The CDR3 DNA reads as TGCAGCGCCGTGGGCTACAACTACGAGCAGTACTTC. This encodes CSAVGYNYEQYF.

The chain combines TRBV4-2 with TRBJ2-1; D not certain. This CDR3 comprises 13 residues. CDR1 and CDR2 (germline): LGHNA, YNFKEQ. The V end was cut by 1 base, the J end by 6 bases, with 7 bases between. The CDR3 reads CASSQGAANEQFF. CDR3 DNA: TGTGCCAGCAGCCAAGGGGCAGCCAATGAGCAGTTCTTC.